These 14 T cell receptor beta chains share one sample of origin, sequenced in a study of siplizumab effects on memory and regulatory T cells. Method: immunoSEQ multiplex PCR; TCRdb's copy keeps in-frame clones and lacks some. The sample yields about 26,000 clones, approximately 80% seen once. Specimen: memory CD4+ T cells sorted from blood. These receptors were obtained from a human donor in good health.

The chain has TRBV7-2 and TRBJ2-5; tentatively, D is TRBD2 (6 bases). The CDR3 loop spans 15 amino acids. V lost 5 bases and J lost 7, with 20 bases in between. Germline CDR1 SGHTA, CDR2 FQGNSA. The chain's CDR3 is CASSRDSGTAGTQYF. The CDR3 coding sequence is TGTGCCAGCAGCAGGGACTCCGGGACCGCAGGGACCCAGTACTTC.

This sequence joins TRBV15 and TRBJ2-1; 7 bases line up with TRBD1. CDR3 length: 14 residues. V shed 8 bases, J shed 4 bases, and the junction held 8 bases outside the gene matches. Germline V gene data show CDR1 as LNHNV and CDR2 as YYDKDF (reference sequence). CDR3 loop: CATSYRGHYNEQFF. CDR3 bases: TGTGCCACCTCGTATAGGGGGCATTACAATGAGCAGTTCTTC.

This clone appeared once. V is TRBV7-8 and J is TRBJ2-1; D not certain. Trimming pared 3 bases from V and 7 bases from J, leaving 7 bases between. Per germline, CDR1 SGHVS and CDR2 FQNEAQ. This CDR3 is built from 12 residues. In nucleotides, the CDR3 is TGTGCCAGCAGCTTTACCGGGAATGAGCAGTTCTTC. This codes for CASSFTGNEQFF.

V usage is TRBV18 and J usage is TRBJ1-2; 7 bases are a match to TRBD1. CDR3 length equals 13 residues. V shed 8 bases and J 3 bases; nucleotides not matched to a gene: 6. Germline V gene sequence: CDR1 KGHSH, CDR2 LQKENI. CDR3 protein: CASATGTDYGYTF. For the CDR3, the DNA is TGTGCCAGCGCAACCGGGACAGACTATGGCTACACCTTC.

The chain has TRBV5-1 and TRBJ2-7; D ambiguous. V was trimmed by 7 bases and J by 6 bases, leaving 23 bases between them. The CDR3 covers 15 residues. CDR1 is SGHRS, CDR2 YFSETQ, per germline. Here the CDR3 reads CASGFEPGNAPEQYF. As DNA, the CDR3 is TGCGCCAGCGGATTTGAACCGGGCAATGCTCCCGAGCAGTACTTC.

This rearrangement joins TRBV18 to TRBJ2-1; 11 bases are shared with TRBD2. Germline CDR1 is KGHSH and CDR2 is LQKENI. CDR3 length equals 14 residues. After removal of 5 bases from V and 6 bases from J, the junction contained 3 bases not matched to a gene. The CDR3 here is CASSSGLAVNEQFF. CDR3 DNA sequence: TGTGCCAGCTCATCGGGACTAGCGGTCAATGAGCAGTTCTTC. The full variable domain, with the rest looked up from reference TRBV18 and TRBJ2-1, is NAGVMQNPRHLVRRRGQEARLRCSPMKGHSHVYWYRQLPEEGLKFMVYLQKENIIDESGMPKERFSAEFPKEGPSILRIQQVVRGDSAAYFCASSSGLAVNEQFFGPGTRLTVL.

The rearrangement joins TRBV30 to TRBJ2-1; the match to TRBD1 covers 8 bases. The V segment lost 1 base and the J segment 12 bases; nucleotides outside the gene matches: 5. CDR3 length equals 12 residues. The germline V gene encodes CDR1 GTSNPN and CDR2 SVGIG (reference sequence). CDR3 sequence (DNA): TGTGCCTGGAGTGGGACAGGGATTTGGCAGTTCTTC. This translates into CAWSGTGIWQFF.

The genes are TRBV5-6 and TRBJ2-5; 11 positions match TRBD2. CDR3 length equals 15 residues. Germline CDR1 reads SGHDT; CDR2 reads YYEEEE. After removal of 4 bases from V and 5 bases from J, the junction contained 7 bases not matched to a gene. The CDR3 region has the DNA TGTGCCAGCAGCGAGACTAGCGGGATCCGGGAGACCCAGTACTTC. Its translation: CASSETSGIRETQYF.

The chain combines TRBV5-4 with TRBJ2-3; 7 nucleotides agree with TRBD2. Trimming cost V 4 bases and J 5 bases; bases outside gene matches: 13. Germline CDR1 and CDR2: SGHNT and YYREEE (reference sequence). This CDR3 is 16 amino acids long. The CDR3 DNA is TGTGCCAGCAGCGTGTCGGTTGGGAGGGCCGGAGATACGCAGTATTTT. It is translated as CASSVSVGRAGDTQYF.

This chain joins TRBV12-5 and TRBJ2-3; no definite D call. The CDR3 totals 13 residues. The germline V gene encodes CDR1 LGHNT and CDR2 FRNRAP. The V end lost 0 bases, the J end lost 4 bases, and 5 bases lay between the germline ends. CDR3 nucleotide sequence: TGTGCTAGTGGTTTGGTACTTGCAGATACGCAGTATTTT. Amino acid sequence: CASGLVLADTQYF.

The chain has TRBV6-5 and TRBJ1-2; no reliable D call. The germline V gene encodes CDR1 MNHEY and CDR2 SVGAGI. There are 15 residues in the CDR3. Trimming pared 0 bases from V and 8 bases from J, leaving 16 bases between. The CDR3 nucleotides read TGTGCCAGCAGTTACTCGATCTTCTCCCGGTCCGGCTACACCTTC. Translated, it gives CASSYSIFSRSGYTF.

DNA of the CDR3: TGTGCCAGTAGGAAACAGGACCAGCCCCAGCATTTT. Translation gives CASRKQDQPQHF. The genes are TRBV19 and TRBJ1-5, with TRBD1 as a possible D gene (5 bases). The V gene's germline CDR1 is LNHDA and CDR2 SQIVND (reference sequence). Trimming shortened V by 6 bases and J by 7 bases, and 10 bases separated the two germline ends. There are 12 residues in the CDR3.

This CDR3 reads CASRGAGANVLTF. CDR3 DNA: TGTGCCAGCAGGGGAGCTGGGGCCAACGTCCTGACTTTC. This chain links TRBV2 with TRBJ2-6; D possibly corresponds to TRBD2 (5 bases). The ends were cut back, 6 bases at V and 2 bases at J, with 5 bases in the middle. Germline V gene data show CDR1 as SNHLY and CDR2 as FYNNEI. The CDR3 spans 13 residues.

The rearrangement links TRBV6-4 to TRBJ1-2; D possibly corresponds to TRBD1 (5 bases). The CDR3 covers 16 residues. Trimming took 8 bases from V and 4 from J, leaving 23 bases between them. Germline loops: CDR1 MRHNA, CDR2 SNTAGT. CDR3 in amino acids: CASSRGGGPASYGYTF. The CDR3 DNA follows: TGTGCCAGCTCCCGAGGCGGGGGACCGGCAAGCTATGGCTACACCTTC.